The present T cell receptor (beta chain) was sequenced within a study of blood T cell repertoires in COVID-19. Those enrolled, adults aged about 18 to 89 years, came from around 24 US areas. Cohort assignment relied on participant-reported clinical history. This clone was counted a single time. Unmatched junction bases numbered 15, after V lost 3 bases and J lost 5 bases. Per the germline V gene, CDR1 is KGHSH and CDR2 is LQKENI. CDR3 length: 17 residues. Sequencing was performed with immunoSEQ multiplex PCR; in TCRdb, only in-frame clones are kept and a portion is missing. The sample has 150,000 to 200,000 clones; over 70% are singletons.

The TCR was taken from a man aged 50 or older who had recovered from COVID-19. The source material was PBMCs or T cells enriched from blood (not recorded which). The chain employs TRBV18 and TRBJ2-7; the match to TRBD1 covers 8 bases. The CDR3 region is CASSPGQGKVLAHEQYF. The CDR3 DNA reads TGTGCCAGCTCACCCGGACAGGGAAAGGTCCTTGCTCACGAGCAGTACTTC.